This TCR beta chain was sequenced for a study of OX40 agonist ivuxolimab in advanced cancers. Study overall: Clinicians treated patients with ivuxolimab, an agonistic anti-OX40 (CD134) antibody. Study outcomes and limitations: Clonal expansion was seen in CD4+ and CD8+ blood T cells by week 6 at 0.1 to 3.0 mg/kg.

In germline, CDR1 is SGHTA, CDR2 FQGNSA. The germline V and J ends were trimmed by 5 bases and 0 bases, with 11 bases remaining between them. CDR3 length equals 15 residues. Data came from immunoSEQ multiplex PCR; TCRdb stores just in-frame clones and leaves some out. The data contain fewer than 100,000 clones, just over 85% of them singletons. For this clone: The antigen is undetermined.

This clonotype was obtained from an adult with an advanced solid tumor such as melanoma, head and neck, liver or kidney cancer. The starting material was CD4+ or CD8+ T cells sorted from blood, obtained in a trial of the OX40 agonist ivuxolimab. The rearrangement uses TRBV7-2 and TRBJ1-3, with D possibly being TRBD1 (6 bases). The CDR3, as DNA: TGTGCCAGCAGCCCGGACAGCTCCTCTGGAAACACCATATATTTT. Amino acids: CASSPDSSSGNTIYF.